What follows is one TCR beta chain and its context. These data are taken from a study of CXCR3-negative and CXCR3-positive naive CD8 T cells. CDR3 length: 15 amino acids. The germline V gene encodes CDR1 SQVTM and CDR2 ANQGSEA. UMI-tagged TRB cDNA libraries were built via 5' RACE. TCRdb re-called the 5' RACE reads and shows each CDR3 protein once, DNA omitted. The listing records approximately 49,000 distinct CDR3 sequences. Sequencing was done on a sample of memory CD8+ T cells from blood. V is TRBV29-1 and J is TRBJ2-7; without DNA, the TCRdb call of TRBD2 cannot be checked. The sequence derives from a human donor in good health. Some clones in this sample may be carry-over from other donors' samples. The CDR3 spells CSVEGGDLGEYEQYF.